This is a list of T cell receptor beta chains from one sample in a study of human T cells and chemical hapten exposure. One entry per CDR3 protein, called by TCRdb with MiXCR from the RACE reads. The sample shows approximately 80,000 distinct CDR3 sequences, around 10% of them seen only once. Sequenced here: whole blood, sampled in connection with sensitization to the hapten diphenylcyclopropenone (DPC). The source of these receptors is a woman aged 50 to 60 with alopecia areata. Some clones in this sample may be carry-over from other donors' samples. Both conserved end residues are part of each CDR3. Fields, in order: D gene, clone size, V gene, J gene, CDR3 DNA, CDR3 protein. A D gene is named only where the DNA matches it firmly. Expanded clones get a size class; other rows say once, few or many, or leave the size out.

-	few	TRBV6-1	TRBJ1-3	TGTGCCAGCAGGTCAGGTCCTGGAAACACCATATATTTT	CASRSGPGNTIYF
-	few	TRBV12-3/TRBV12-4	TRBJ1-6	TGTGCCAGCAGGGGAACTAGCTCCTATAATTCACCCCTCCACTTT	CASRGTSSYNSPLHF
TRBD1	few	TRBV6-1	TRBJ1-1	TGTGCCAGCTTCTACAGGGGCACTGAAGCTTTCTTT	CASFYRGTEAFF
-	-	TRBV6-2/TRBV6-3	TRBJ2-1	TGTGCCAGCAGGCCAGGGGCCGCCCCCTACAATGAGCAGTTCTTC	CASRPGAAPYNEQFF
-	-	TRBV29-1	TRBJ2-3	TGCAGCGTGGCCTGGGGCCGATTCACAGATACGCAGTATTTT	CSVAWGRFTDTQYF
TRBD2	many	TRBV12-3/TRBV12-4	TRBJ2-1	TGTGCCAGCAGAATAGCGGGGGGATCCTACAATGAGCAGTTCTTC	CASRIAGGSYNEQFF
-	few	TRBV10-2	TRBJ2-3	TGCGCCAGCCGGGACCCGACCCACGTGCAGTATTTT	CASRDPTHVQYF
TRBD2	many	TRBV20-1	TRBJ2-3	TGCAGTGCTAGAGCACTAGCGGAGAGCACAGATACGCAGTATTTT	CSARALAESTDTQYF
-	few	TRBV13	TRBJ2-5	TGTGCCAGCAGCTTAGGATGGGGACGGAGGGAAGAGACCCAGTACTTC	CASSLGWGRREETQYF
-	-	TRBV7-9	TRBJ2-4	TGTGCCAGCAGCTTTCAGGGGAACATTCAGTACTTC	CASSFQGNIQYF
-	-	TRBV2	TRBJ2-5	TGTGCCAGCACCTGGCTAGCCCTCGGCGAGACCCAGTACTTC	CASTWLALGETQYF
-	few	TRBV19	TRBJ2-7	TGTGCCAGTAGTAACTCGGCGGGAACCTACGAGCAGTACTTC	CASSNSAGTYEQYF
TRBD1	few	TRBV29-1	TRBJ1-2	TGCAGCGTTCGCTGGACAGGGGGCTACACCTTC	CSVRWTGGYTF
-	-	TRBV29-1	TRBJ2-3	TGCGGCTCGAGTGCTAGCGGCACAGATACGCAGTATTTT	CGSSASGTDTQYF
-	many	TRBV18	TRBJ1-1	TGTGCCAGCTCCAAAGGGGGAGGAGGAACTGAAGCTTTCTTT	CASSKGGGGTEAFF
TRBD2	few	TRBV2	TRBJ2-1	TGTGCCAGCAGCTGGCGGGAGGGAGCCTTCAATGAGCAGTTCTTC	CASSWREGAFNEQFF
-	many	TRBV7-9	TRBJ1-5	TGTGCCAGCAGCTCCCGCACGAGCAATCAGCCCCAGCATTTT	CASSSRTSNQPQHF
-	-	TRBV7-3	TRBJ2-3	TGTGCCAGCAGCCCGACGGGGGAGTTAGGGGATACGCAGTATTTT	CASSPTGELGDTQYF
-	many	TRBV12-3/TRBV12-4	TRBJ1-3	TGTGCCAGCAGTCCCTCCGGGAGCTCTGGAAACACCATATATTTT	CASSPSGSSGNTIYF
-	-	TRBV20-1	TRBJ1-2	TGCAGTGCTACCGTACTGTCCTATGGCTACACCTTC	CSATVLSYGYTF
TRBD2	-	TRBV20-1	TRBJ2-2	TGCAGTGCCCGGGGGGTGGAGGGGAACACCGGGGAGCTGTTTTTT	CSARGVEGNTGELFF
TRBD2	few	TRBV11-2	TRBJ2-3	TGTGCCAGCAGCTTGGGACTAGCGGGGGGAAGAGATACGCAGTATTTT	CASSLGLAGGRDTQYF
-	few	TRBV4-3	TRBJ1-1	TGCGCCAGCAGCCAAGAGGCCACGCTGAACACTGAAGCTTTCTTT	CASSQEATLNTEAFF
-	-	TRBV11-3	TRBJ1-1	TGTGCAGACCGACAGGTACACACTGAAGCTTTCTTT	CADRQVHTEAFF
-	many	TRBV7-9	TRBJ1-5	TGTGCCAGCAGCAGGGACGGATTTTATAGCAATCAGCCCCAGCATTTT	CASSRDGFYSNQPQHF
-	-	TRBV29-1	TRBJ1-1	TGCAGCGTGGTCCGACAGGACACTGAAGCTTTCTTT	CSVVRQDTEAFF
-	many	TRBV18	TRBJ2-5	TGTGCCAGCTCACAGTGGGGGGCGAGTGAGACCCAGTACTTC	CASSQWGASETQYF
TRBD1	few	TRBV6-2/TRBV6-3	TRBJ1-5	TGTGCCAGCAGTGACGGACAGGGTAGGCAGCCCCAGCATTTT	CASSDGQGRQPQHF
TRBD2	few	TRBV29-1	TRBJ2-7	TGCAGCGTTGCCTTGCTGGGGGGGGCCTACGAGCAGTACTTC	CSVALLGGAYEQYF
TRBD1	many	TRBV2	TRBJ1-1	TGTGCCAGGGGAGGGACAGTCTCCACTGAAGCTTTCTTT	CARGGTVSTEAFF
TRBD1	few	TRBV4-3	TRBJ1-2	TGCGCCAGCAGCAGCCGGGACAGGGCCAACTATGGCTACACCTTC	CASSSRDRANYGYTF
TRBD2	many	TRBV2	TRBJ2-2	TGTGCCAGCCGGGAGCGGGAGCGGTCCGGGGAGCTGTTTTTT	CASRERERSGELFF
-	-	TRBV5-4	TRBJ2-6	TGTGCCAGCAGCTTGGCCACTTATAGGACCTCTGGGGCCAACGTCCTGACTTTC	CASSLATYRTSGANVLTF